Shown below are 5 T cell receptor beta chains from a single sample sequenced in a study of vaccination effects on CD4 cells after COVID-19. Cells that had been cultured for nine to eleven days were the source of isolated CD4+ T cells. Every participant took two doses of the BNT162b2 or mRNA-1273 vaccine. The antigens these receptors bind are not known. Produced via immunoSEQ multiplex PCR; TCRdb's table is partial and in-frame only. The table includes tens of thousands of clones, around 69% detected once. Sample: CD4+ T cells from PBMCs cultured without peptide, taken after COVID-19 vaccination. These receptors were obtained from a human donor who received a COVID-19 vaccine.

The chain joins TRBV6-5 to TRBJ2-7, with D tentatively TRBD2 (6 bases). V was shortened by 5 bases and J by 7 bases, with 18 bases between the two germline ends. Germline CDR1 reads MNHEY; CDR2 reads SVGAGI. The CDR3 length is 14 residues. The CDR3 loop reads CASSRTNARGEQYF. CDR3 DNA: TGTGCCAGCAGTCGGACAAACGCGCGGGGTGAGCAGTACTTC.

V gene TRBV14 combines with J gene TRBJ1-6; possibly TRBD1 for D (5 bases). Trimming took 4 bases from V and 6 from J, leaving 10 bases between them. CDR1 is SGHDN, CDR2 FVKESK, per germline. CDR3 size: 14 residues. The CDR3, as DNA: TGTGCCAGCAGCCTGGGACGGATTAATTCACCCCTCCACTTT. Its translation: CASSLGRINSPLHF. Based on the CDR3 plus reference TRBV14 and TRBJ1-6, the full variable domain is EAGVTQFPSHSVIEKGQTVTLRCDPISGHDNLYWYRRVMGKEIKFLLHFVKESKQDESGMPNNRFLAERTGGTYSTLKVQPAELEDSGVYFCASSLGRINSPLHFGNGTRLTVT.

This clone has just a few counts. The rearrangement links TRBV14 to TRBJ2-7, with D perhaps TRBD1 (6 bases). The CDR3 spans 15 residues. CDR1 and CDR2 (germline): SGHDN, FVKESK. With 1 base removed from V and 8 bases from J, the gap between germline ends came to 18 bases. CDR3 sequence reads: CASSQVRYPRGKQYF. The CDR3 region has the DNA TGTGCCAGCAGCCAAGTCCGCTACCCTAGGGGGAAGCAGTACTTC.

This clone ranks as medium-sized (0.01 to 0.1%). V is TRBV3-1 (or the pseudogene TRBV3-2) and J is TRBJ1-1; the match to TRBD1 covers 9 bases. The ends lost 2 bases at V and 5 bases at J; junction bases unmatched: 3. CDR1 and CDR2 from the germline V gene are LGHDT and YNNKEL (reference sequence). The CDR3 is 14 residues long. In DNA form, the CDR3 reads TGTGCCAGCAGCCAACCGACAGGGGGGACTGAAGCTTTCTTT. This encodes CASSQPTGGTEAFF.

This chain links TRBV12-3 or TRBV12-4 with TRBJ2-2; D is undetermined. The CDR3 loop spans 13 amino acids. Trimming left V 8 bases short and J 4 bases short, with 11 bases between. The CDR3 loop is CASQGFRTGELFF. The CDR3 DNA reads as TGTGCCAGCCAAGGCTTTCGCACCGGGGAGCTGTTTTTT.